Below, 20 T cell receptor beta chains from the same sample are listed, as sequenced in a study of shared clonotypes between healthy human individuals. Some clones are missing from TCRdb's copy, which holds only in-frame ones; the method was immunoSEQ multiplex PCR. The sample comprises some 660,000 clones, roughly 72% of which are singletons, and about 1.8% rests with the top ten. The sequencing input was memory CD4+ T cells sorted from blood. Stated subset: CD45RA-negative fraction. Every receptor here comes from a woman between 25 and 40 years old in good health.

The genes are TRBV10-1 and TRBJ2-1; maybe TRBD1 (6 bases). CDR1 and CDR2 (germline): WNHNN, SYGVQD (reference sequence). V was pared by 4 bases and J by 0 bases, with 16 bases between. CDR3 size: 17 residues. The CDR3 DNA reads TGCGCCAGCAGTGTGGGACACCCTAAAAGCTCCTACAATGAGCAGTTCTTC. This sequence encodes CASSVGHPKSSYNEQFF.

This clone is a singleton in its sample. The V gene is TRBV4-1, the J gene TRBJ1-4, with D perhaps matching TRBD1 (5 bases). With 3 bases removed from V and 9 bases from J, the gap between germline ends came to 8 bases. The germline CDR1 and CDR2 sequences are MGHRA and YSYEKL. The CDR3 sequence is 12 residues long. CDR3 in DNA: TGCGCCAGCAGCCACGTGGGACAAAAACTGTTTTTT. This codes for CASSHVGQKLFF.

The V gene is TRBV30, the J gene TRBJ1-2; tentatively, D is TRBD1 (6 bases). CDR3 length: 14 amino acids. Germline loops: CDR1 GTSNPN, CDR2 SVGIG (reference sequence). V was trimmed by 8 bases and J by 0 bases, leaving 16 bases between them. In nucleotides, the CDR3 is TGTGCCGGGACCTCCGGGACAACTAACTATGGCTACACCTTC. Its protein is CAGTSGTTNYGYTF.

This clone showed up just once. CDR3 amino acids: CASRPDTLNGYTF. As DNA, the CDR3 is TGTGCCAGCAGACCGGACACGTTGAACGGCTACACCTTC. The chain has TRBV9 and TRBJ1-2; perhaps TRBD1 as D (5 bases). The germline gives CDR1 SGDLS, CDR2 YYNGEE. The germline V and J ends were trimmed by 5 bases and 8 bases, with 16 bases remaining between them. The CDR3 runs to 13 residues.

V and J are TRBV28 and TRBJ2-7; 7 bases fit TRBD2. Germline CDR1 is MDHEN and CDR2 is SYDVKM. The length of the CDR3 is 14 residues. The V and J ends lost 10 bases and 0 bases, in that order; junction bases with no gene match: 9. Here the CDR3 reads CATEATSLSYEQYF. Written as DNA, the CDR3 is TGTGCCACCGAAGCGACTAGCCTCTCCTACGAGCAGTACTTC.

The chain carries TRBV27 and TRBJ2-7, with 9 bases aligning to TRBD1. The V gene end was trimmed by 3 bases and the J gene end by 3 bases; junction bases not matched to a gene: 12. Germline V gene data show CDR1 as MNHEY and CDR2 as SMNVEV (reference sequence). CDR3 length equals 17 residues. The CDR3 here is CASSFGTGSGASYEQYF. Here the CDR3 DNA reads TGTGCCAGCAGTTTTGGGACAGGGTCCGGGGCCAGCTACGAGCAGTACTTC.

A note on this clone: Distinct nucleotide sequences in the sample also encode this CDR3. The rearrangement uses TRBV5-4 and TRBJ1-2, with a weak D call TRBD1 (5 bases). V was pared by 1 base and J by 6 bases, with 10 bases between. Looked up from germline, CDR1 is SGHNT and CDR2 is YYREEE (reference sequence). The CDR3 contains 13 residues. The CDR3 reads CASSLQGVHGYTF. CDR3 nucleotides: TGTGCCAGCAGCTTGCAGGGAGTCCATGGCTACACCTTC.

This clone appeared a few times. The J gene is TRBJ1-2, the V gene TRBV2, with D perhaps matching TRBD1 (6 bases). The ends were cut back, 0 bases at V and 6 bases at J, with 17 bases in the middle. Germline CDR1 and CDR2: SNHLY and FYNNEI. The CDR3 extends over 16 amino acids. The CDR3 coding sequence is TGTGCCAGCAGTGAAGCGCTTCGGGGCAGGGGAGATGGCTACACCTTC. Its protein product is CASSEALRGRGDGYTF.

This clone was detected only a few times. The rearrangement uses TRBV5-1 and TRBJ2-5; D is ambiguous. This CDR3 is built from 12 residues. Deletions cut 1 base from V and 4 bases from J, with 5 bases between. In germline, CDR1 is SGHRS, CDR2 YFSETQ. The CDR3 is CASSLYGETQYF. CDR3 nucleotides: TGCGCCAGCAGCTTGTACGGAGAGACCCAGTACTTC.

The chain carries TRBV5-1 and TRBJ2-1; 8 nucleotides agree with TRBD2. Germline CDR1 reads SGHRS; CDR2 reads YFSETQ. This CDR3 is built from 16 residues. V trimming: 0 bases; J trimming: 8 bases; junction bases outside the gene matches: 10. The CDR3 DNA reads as TGCGCCAGCAGCTTGGCCCTCGGCGGGAGGTCGCATGAGCAGTTCTTC. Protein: CASSLALGGRSHEQFF.

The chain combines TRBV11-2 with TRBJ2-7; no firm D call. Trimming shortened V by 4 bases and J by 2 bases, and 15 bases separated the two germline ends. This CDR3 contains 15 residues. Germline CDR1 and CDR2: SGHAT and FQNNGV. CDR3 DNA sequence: TGTGCCAGCAGCTCGAACGCAGGATATGCCTACGAGCAGTACTTC. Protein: CASSSNAGYAYEQYF.

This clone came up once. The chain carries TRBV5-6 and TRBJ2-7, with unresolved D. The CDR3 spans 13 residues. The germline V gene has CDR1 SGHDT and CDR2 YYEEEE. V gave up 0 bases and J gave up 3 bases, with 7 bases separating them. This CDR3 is CASSLVPRYEQYF. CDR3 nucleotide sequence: TGTGCCAGCAGCTTGGTTCCTCGCTACGAGCAGTACTTC.

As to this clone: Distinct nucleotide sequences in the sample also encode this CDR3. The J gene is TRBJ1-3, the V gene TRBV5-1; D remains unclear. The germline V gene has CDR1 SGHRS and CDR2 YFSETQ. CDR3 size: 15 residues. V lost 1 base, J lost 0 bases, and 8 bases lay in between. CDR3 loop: CASSLTGGSGNTIYF. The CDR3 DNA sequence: TGCGCCAGCAGCTTGACGGGAGGCTCTGGAAACACCATATATTTT.

For the CDR3, the DNA is TGCGCCAGCAGCCTCTCCGCTAGCTGGGACACCGGGGAGCTGTTTTTT. Protein product: CASSLSASWDTGELFF. This chain uses TRBV5-1 with TRBJ2-2; D might be TRBD2 (5 bases). Germline loops: CDR1 SGHRS, CDR2 YFSETQ. The V end was cut by 4 bases, the J end by 3 bases, with 16 bases between. CDR3 length: 16 residues.

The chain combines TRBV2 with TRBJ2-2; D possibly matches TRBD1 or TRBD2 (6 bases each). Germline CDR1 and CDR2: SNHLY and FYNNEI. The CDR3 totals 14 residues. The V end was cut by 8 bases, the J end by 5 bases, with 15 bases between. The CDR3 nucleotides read TGTGCCAGCGGGGCCAGGGGAGGTACCGGGGAGCTGTTTTTT. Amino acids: CASGARGGTGELFF.

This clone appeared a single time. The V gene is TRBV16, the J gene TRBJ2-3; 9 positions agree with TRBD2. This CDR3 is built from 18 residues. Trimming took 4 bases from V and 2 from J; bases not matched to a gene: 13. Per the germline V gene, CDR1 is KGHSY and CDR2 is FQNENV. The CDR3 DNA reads TGTGCCAGCAGCCGCCACCTCAGACTAGCGGCCAACACAGATACGCAGTATTTT. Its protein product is CASSRHLRLAANTDTQYF.

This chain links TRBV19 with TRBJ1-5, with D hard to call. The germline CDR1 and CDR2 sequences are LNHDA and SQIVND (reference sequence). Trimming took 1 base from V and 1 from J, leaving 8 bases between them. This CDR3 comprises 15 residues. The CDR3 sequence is CASSIVAGSNQPQHF. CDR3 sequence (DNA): TGTGCCAGTAGTATAGTGGCGGGGAGCAATCAGCCCCAGCATTTT.

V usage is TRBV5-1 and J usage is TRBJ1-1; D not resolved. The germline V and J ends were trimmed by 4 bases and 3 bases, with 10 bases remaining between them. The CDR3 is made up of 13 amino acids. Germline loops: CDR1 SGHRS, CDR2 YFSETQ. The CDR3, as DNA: TGCGCCAGCAGCGAGACATACCACACTGAAGCTTTCTTT. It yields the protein CASSETYHTEAFF. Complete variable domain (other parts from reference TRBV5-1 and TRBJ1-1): KAGVTQTPRYLIKTRGQQVTLSCSPISGHRSVSWYQQTPGQGLQFLFEYFSETQRNKGNFPGRFSGRQFSNSRSEMNVSTLELGDSALYLCASSETYHTEAFFGQGTRLTVV.

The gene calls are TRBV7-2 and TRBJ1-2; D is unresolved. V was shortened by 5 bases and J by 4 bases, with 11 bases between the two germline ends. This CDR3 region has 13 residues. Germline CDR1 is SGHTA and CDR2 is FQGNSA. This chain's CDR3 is CASSASRVYGYTF. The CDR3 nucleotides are TGTGCCAGCAGCGCGTCCAGAGTCTATGGCTACACCTTC.

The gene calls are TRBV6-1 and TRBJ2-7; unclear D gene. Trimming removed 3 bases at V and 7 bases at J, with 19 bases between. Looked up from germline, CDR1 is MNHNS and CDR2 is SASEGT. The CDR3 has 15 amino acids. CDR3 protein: CASSDPRTWSVEQYF. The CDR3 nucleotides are TGTGCCAGCAGTGACCCTCGTACGTGGAGTGTTGAGCAGTACTTC.